These 18 T cell receptor beta chains came from one sample sequenced in a study of T cell responses to AZD1222 COVID-19 vaccine. Generated by immunoSEQ multiplex PCR, the TCRdb table keeps only in-frame clones and is missing some. Of around 170,000 clones listed, 92% are singletons. This material consisted of peripheral blood, taken 28 days after the second AZD1222 dose. The receptors here all came from an adult who received the AZD1222 COVID-19 vaccine.

This clone was counted between two and nine times. The chain recombines TRBV7-9 with TRBJ2-7, with D perhaps TRBD1 or TRBD2 (5 bases each). V lost 3 bases and J 13 bases, leaving 13 bases between the germline ends. Germline V lookup: CDR1 SEHNR, CDR2 FQNEAQ (reference sequence). This CDR3 contains 11 residues. CDR3 in DNA: TGTGCCAGCAGCTTTTCCGGGACGGTCTACTTC. This gives the protein CASSFSGTVYF.

The chain is built from TRBV7-6 and TRBJ2-2, with 11 bases aligning to TRBD2. Germline V gene sequence: CDR1 SGHVS, CDR2 FNYEAQ. This CDR3 region has 15 residues. J was trimmed by 5 bases and V by 6 bases; bases with no gene match: 5. The CDR3 loop reads CASSTTSGVTGELFF. The CDR3 nucleotides read TGTGCCAGCAGTACGACTAGCGGGGTGACCGGGGAGCTGTTTTTT.

V usage is TRBV2 and J usage is TRBJ1-4, with TRBD1 matching over 8 bases. This CDR3 is built from 15 residues. With V trimmed by 6 bases and J by 7 bases, 10 bases remained unmatched. The germline gives CDR1 SNHLY, CDR2 FYNNEI. CDR3 coding DNA: TGTGCCAGCAGCGCCACCCAGGGGGCGCTTGAAAAACTGTTTTTT. Its translation: CASSATQGALEKLFF. Using reference TRBV2 and TRBJ1-4 for the parts outside the CDR3, the full variable domain is EPEVTQTPSHQVTQMGQEVILRCVPISNHLYFYWYRQILGQKVEFLVSFYNNEISEKSEIFDDQFSVERPDGSNFTLKIRSTKLEDSAMYFCASSATQGALEKLFFGSGTQLSVL.

This clone was seen just once. The chain uses TRBV28 and TRBJ1-1, with D possibly being TRBD1 (6 bases). Germline lookup yields CDR1 MDHEN and CDR2 SYDVKM. The CDR3 is made up of 14 amino acids. Deletions cut 7 bases from V and 0 bases from J, with 12 bases between. The CDR3 DNA sequence: TGTGCCAGCACCTGGCAGGGGTTGAACACTGAAGCTTTCTTT. It specifies CASTWQGLNTEAFF.

This chain connects TRBV6-5 to TRBJ1-5; weak D call: TRBD1 (5 bases). The CDR3 totals 14 residues. CDR1 and CDR2 from the germline V gene are MNHEY and SVGAGI. V was pared by 2 bases and J by 3 bases, with 8 bases between. CDR3 in amino acids: CASSYQGPNQPQHF. CDR3 in DNA: TGTGCCAGCAGTTACCAGGGCCCCAATCAGCCCCAGCATTTT.

The V gene is TRBV19, the J gene TRBJ2-7; D perhaps matches TRBD1 (5 bases). The CDR3 is 14 residues long. In germline, CDR1 is LNHDA, CDR2 SQIVND (reference sequence). The ends were cut back, 1 base at V and 3 bases at J, with 10 bases in the middle. The CDR3 region has the DNA TGTGCCAGTAGTATAGCGGACAACCTCTACGAGCAGTACTTC. Amino acid sequence: CASSIADNLYEQYF.

The chain uses TRBV3-1 (or the pseudogene TRBV3-2) and TRBJ1-5; TRBD1 is a possible D gene (5 bases). The germline CDR1 and CDR2 sequences are LGHDT and YNNKEL (reference sequence). Trimming shortened V by 3 bases and J by 4 bases, and 13 bases separated the two germline ends. The CDR3 totals 15 residues. This CDR3 reads CASSQGPFSNQPQHF. For the CDR3, the DNA is TGTGCCAGCAGCCAGGGACCGTTCTCTAATCAGCCCCAGCATTTT.

J is TRBJ1-1 and V is TRBV9, with no clear D. The germline V gene has CDR1 SGDLS and CDR2 YYNGEE. V dropped 0 bases and J dropped 1 base, with 7 bases sitting between them. The CDR3 covers 14 residues. CDR3 nucleotide sequence: TGTGCCAGCAGCGTAGATGGCGAGAACACTGAAGCTTTCTTT. It is translated as CASSVDGENTEAFF.

This clone showed up just once. The junction does not match germline at one end; this may be a read error. This chain joins TRBV28 and TRBJ1-2, with a possible D match to TRBD1 (5 bases). The CDR3 covers 12 residues. Germline CDR1 is MDHEN and CDR2 is SYDVKM. The CDR3 loop reads CASSLLGDGHTF. Written as DNA, the CDR3 is TGTGCCAGCAGTTTATTGGGGGATGGCCACACCTTC.

The chain combines TRBV18 with TRBJ2-7; 10 nucleotides align to TRBD2. With 0 bases clipped from V and 3 bases from J, the junction kept 2 bases outside the gene matches. The CDR3 length is 15 residues. The germline V gene encodes CDR1 KGHSH and CDR2 LQKENI. This CDR3 is CASSPPGLANYEQYF. CDR3 nucleotide sequence: TGTGCCAGCTCACCACCGGGACTAGCGAACTACGAGCAGTACTTC.

The rearrangement joins TRBV29-1 to TRBJ1-2; 7 nucleotides align to TRBD1. CDR1 SQVTM and CDR2 ANQGSEA come from the germline V gene. This CDR3 is built from 13 residues. Trimming at V came to 1 base and at J to 7 bases, leaving 6 bases not matched to a gene. DNA of the CDR3: TGCAGCGTTGAAGGTAGGGGGCGAACTGGCTACACCTTC. Its translation: CSVEGRGRTGYTF. Based on the CDR3 plus reference TRBV29-1 and TRBJ1-2, the full variable domain is SAVISQKPSRDICQRGTSLTIQCQVDSQVTMMFWYRQQPGQSLTLIATANQGSEATYESGFVIDKFPISRPNLTFSTLTVSNMSPEDSSIYLCSVEGRGRTGYTFGSGTRLTVV.

This sequence joins TRBV7-9 and TRBJ1-1; possible D gene TRBD1, 5 bases. Germline V gene data show CDR1 as SEHNR and CDR2 as FQNEAQ (reference sequence). V was clipped by 1 base and J by 0 bases, with 6 bases between them. The CDR3 spans 14 residues. CDR3 sequence (DNA): TGTGCCAGCAGCTTAGAGGGGCTGAACACTGAAGCTTTCTTT. Its protein is CASSLEGLNTEAFF.

The chain links TRBV19 to TRBJ1-3, with 7 bases identical to TRBD1. The CDR3 consists of 14 residues. Germline values: CDR1 LNHDA, CDR2 SQIVND (reference sequence). V lost 5 bases to trimming and J lost 2 bases; unmatched junction nucleotides: 3. The CDR3 region is CASSDGTAGNTIYF. The DNA for the CDR3 is TGTGCCAGTAGTGATGGGACAGCTGGAAACACCATATATTTT.

The V gene is TRBV5-4, the J gene TRBJ2-7, with 9 bases lining up with TRBD1. V was clipped by 2 bases and J by 4 bases; unmatched bases: 1. The CDR3 is 13 amino acids. Germline CDR1 SGHNT, CDR2 YYREEE (reference sequence). CDR3: CASSFDRGYEQYF. In DNA, the CDR3 is TGTGCCAGCAGCTTCGACAGGGGGTACGAGCAGTACTTC.

The chain recombines TRBV25-1 with TRBJ2-7; D unresolved. V lost 7 bases and J lost 2, with 21 bases in between. The CDR3 has 16 residues. CDR1 is MGHDK, CDR2 SYGVNS, per germline. The CDR3 nucleotides are TGTGCCAGCAATTTAGAAAAACCCATAGCTCCCTACGAGCAGTACTTC. Its translation is CASNLEKPIAPYEQYF.

CDR3 sequence reads: CASSLATNYGYTF. In nucleotides, the CDR3 is TGCGCCAGCAGCTTGGCGACAAACTATGGCTACACCTTC. The chain uses TRBV5-1 and TRBJ1-2; D ambiguous. The CDR3 runs 13 residues. Germline CDR1 reads SGHRS; CDR2 reads YFSETQ. V lost 0 bases to trimming and J lost 2 bases, with 5 bases between them.

The V gene is TRBV6-5, the J gene TRBJ1-1, with 8 positions matching TRBD1. From germline, CDR1 is MNHEY and CDR2 SVGAGI. Unmatched junction bases numbered 5, after V lost 6 bases and J lost 5 bases. The CDR3 extends over 13 amino acids. CDR3 region: CASRAGGGTEAFF. Written as DNA, the CDR3 is TGTGCCAGCAGGGCAGGGGGCGGGACTGAAGCTTTCTTT.

The rearrangement uses TRBV4-1 and TRBJ1-1, with 9 bases matching TRBD1. The CDR3 covers 14 residues. V shed 4 bases, J shed 6 bases, and the junction held 6 bases outside the gene matches. Germline CDR1 is MGHRA and CDR2 is YSYEKL. As DNA, the CDR3 is TGCGCCAGCAGCCTAGACAGGGGGTTCCCTGAAGCTTTCTTT. Translation: CASSLDRGFPEAFF.